The clone carrying this TCR beta chain was observed a few times. What it binds is not known. TCRdb passed the 5' RACE reads through MiXCR, listing each CDR3 protein once. Of about 840,000 distinct CDR3 sequences in the sample, 12% were seen once. The V end was cut by 3 bases, the J end by 5 bases, with 7 bases between. CDR3 size: 12 residues. The entry originates in a study of CD8 T cells in ankylosing spondylitis. Regarding the study as a whole: Characteristic, it appeared, of ankylosing spondylitis blood was a TCR beta motif of seven or eight highly homologous variants. Disease-associated clonotypes exhibited CD8+ identity and were relatively infrequent in peripheral blood. Reports say disease-linked clones showed up significantly more in matched ankylosing spondylitis synovial fluid.

Sequenced material: blood, either unsorted or a sorted T cell fraction (not recorded which). The clonotype originates from a male donor with ankylosing spondylitis. V is TRBV12-3 or TRBV12-4 and J is TRBJ2-5; no clear D gene. The CDR3 DNA reads as TGTGCCAGCAGTTTCCCACTGGAGACCCAGTACTTC. This translates into CASSFPLETQYF.